The 22 T cell receptor beta chains presented below share a single source sample, sequenced in a study of beta chain features in type 1 diabetes. The investigators reverse transcribed all of the isolated RNA, so they sequenced expressed TCRB transcripts. Sequencing used immunoSEQ multiplex PCR; TCRdb keeps in-frame clones, though not all of them. The table lists about 930,000 clones, under 20% of them singletons. Specimen: naive CD4+ T cells from blood. The receptor set was obtained from a woman aged 18-29 years in good health.

This chain links TRBV18 with TRBJ2-7, with 12 nucleotides matching TRBD1. CDR3 length: 17 amino acids. CDR1 KGHSH and CDR2 LQKENI come from the germline V gene. J was trimmed by 5 bases and V by 3 bases; bases with no gene match: 11. The CDR3 sequence: CASSPNSGTGGFHEQYF. The CDR3 DNA is TGTGCCAGCTCACCTAATTCCGGGACAGGGGGCTTCCACGAGCAGTACTTC. The variable domain in full, completed from reference TRBV18 and TRBJ2-7, reads NAGVMQNPRHLVRRRGQEARLRCSPMKGHSHVYWYRQLPEEGLKFMVYLQKENIIDESGMPKERFSAEFPKEGPSILRIQQVVRGDSAAYFCASSPNSGTGGFHEQYFGPGTRLTVT.

This clone has a handful of counts. This chain joins TRBV2 and TRBJ2-1; D uncertain. Trimming took off 2 bases at V and 0 bases at J, with 8 bases between the two ends. Germline values: CDR1 SNHLY, CDR2 FYNNEI. The CDR3 is made up of 15 amino acids. The CDR3 sequence is CASSEHEHSYNEQFF. The CDR3 region has the DNA TGTGCCAGCAGTGAACACGAACACTCCTACAATGAGCAGTTCTTC.

The rearrangement joins TRBV2 to TRBJ2-5, with D perhaps matching TRBD2 (6 bases). The germline CDR1 and CDR2 sequences are SNHLY and FYNNEI. V lost 5 bases, J lost 4 bases, and 17 bases lay in between. This CDR3 has 15 amino acids. The CDR3 region has the DNA TGTGCCAGCAGTCGCGGGACCCAGAGGCGAGAGACCCAGTACTTC. Protein sequence: CASSRGTQRRETQYF.

This clone was observed a handful of times. The chain uses TRBV5-4 and TRBJ2-4; D may be TRBD1 or TRBD2 (6 bases each). The V gene's germline CDR1 is SGHNT and CDR2 YYREEE (reference sequence). Trimming cost V 0 bases and J 8 bases, with 15 bases left between them. The length of the CDR3 is 15 residues. The CDR3 bases are TGTGCCAGCAGCTTGGGTGGTGGGGGGCCGGACATTCAGTACTTC. Protein: CASSLGGGGPDIQYF.

V usage is TRBV28 and J usage is TRBJ1-2, with D possibly TRBD1 on 6 matching bases. Germline V gene data show CDR1 as MDHEN and CDR2 as SYDVKM. The CDR3 loop spans 15 amino acids. Trimming stripped 4 bases from V and 0 bases from J, with 12 bases between. CDR3 amino acids: CASSSVEGANYGYTF. The CDR3 coding sequence is TGTGCCAGCAGTTCCGTTGAGGGGGCTAACTATGGCTACACCTTC.

This chain joins TRBV6-1 and TRBJ2-1; the D gene is possibly TRBD2 (6 bases). This CDR3 is 15 amino acids long. CDR1 and CDR2 (germline): MNHNS, SASEGT. The V end was cut by 6 bases, the J end by 3 bases, with 15 bases between. The CDR3 DNA follows: TGTGCCAGCAGGTCAACTAGGAGGGGCTACAATGAGCAGTTCTTC. Its protein product is CASRSTRRGYNEQFF.

V gene TRBV7-2 combines with J gene TRBJ2-7, with a weak D call TRBD2 (5 bases). Per germline, CDR1 SGHTA and CDR2 FQGNSA. The CDR3 totals 15 residues. V lost 2 bases, J lost 0 bases, and 11 bases lay in between. The CDR3 here is CASSLSGRSSYEQYF. The CDR3 nucleotides read TGTGCCAGCAGCTTAAGCGGACGAAGCTCCTACGAGCAGTACTTC. Filled out from reference TRBV7-2 and TRBJ2-7, the complete variable domain reads GAGVSQSPSNKVTEKGKDVELRCDPISGHTALYWYRQSLGQGLEFLIYFQGNSAPDKSGLPSDRFSAERTGGSVSTLTIQRTQQEDSAVYLCASSLSGRSSYEQYFGPGTRLTVT.

There are a few counts of this clone. The sample has other DNA sequences that encode this CDR3 too. The rearrangement joins TRBV2 to TRBJ1-1; D not certain. V lost 4 bases, J lost 0 bases, and 6 bases lay in between. The germline CDR1 and CDR2 sequences are SNHLY and FYNNEI. The CDR3 runs to 13 residues. The CDR3 coding sequence is TGTGCCAGCAGTGGGCAGATGAACACTGAAGCTTTCTTT. It yields the protein CASSGQMNTEAFF.

This clone showed up many times. This sequence joins TRBV10-3 and TRBJ2-1; 7 bases map to TRBD2. The V gene's germline CDR1 is ENHRY and CDR2 SYGVKD. V was clipped by 9 bases and J by 3 bases; unmatched bases: 2. The CDR3 consists of 12 residues. CDR3 residues: CAISGDYNEQFF. In nucleotides, the CDR3 is TGTGCCATAAGCGGGGACTACAATGAGCAGTTCTTC.

The J gene is TRBJ2-5, the V gene TRBV6-5; tentatively, D is TRBD2 (6 bases). The germline V gene has CDR1 MNHEY and CDR2 SVGAGI. Trimming took off 2 bases at V and 7 bases at J, with 14 bases between the two ends. CDR3 length equals 14 residues. In nucleotides, the CDR3 is TGTGCCAGCAGTTACGGAGGCGGGGTAGGGACCCAGTACTTC. Translating it yields CASSYGGGVGTQYF.

This chain uses TRBV28 with TRBJ2-6; D perhaps matches TRBD1 (5 bases). Germline assignment: CDR1 MDHEN and CDR2 SYDVKM. CDR3 length: 13 amino acids. The V end was cut by 1 base, the J end by 12 bases, with 10 bases between. CDR3 sequence reads: CASSLSQGGVLTF. The DNA for the CDR3 is TGTGCCAGCAGTTTATCGCAGGGCGGCGTCCTGACTTTC.

This chain connects TRBV9 to TRBJ1-2; 12 bases agree with TRBD1. Germline assignment: CDR1 SGDLS and CDR2 YYNGEE. Trimming at V came to 0 bases and at J to 6 bases, leaving 6 bases not matched to a gene. CDR3 length: 16 residues. Here the CDR3 reads CASSVDRDRGPHGYTF. CDR3 DNA sequence: TGTGCCAGCAGCGTAGACCGGGACAGGGGGCCTCATGGCTACACCTTC.

This sequence joins TRBV29-1 and TRBJ2-1, with TRBD2 identical over 7 bases. Looked up from germline, CDR1 is SQVTM and CDR2 is ANQGSEA. Trimming took 6 bases from V and 9 from J; bases not matched to a gene: 8. The CDR3 sequence is 12 residues long. In nucleotides, the CDR3 is TGCAGCGTCATTAAAGGGGAGGGTGAGCAGTTCTTC. Its translation is CSVIKGEGEQFF.

This clone occurred a few times. The gene calls are TRBV7-6 and TRBJ2-2; TRBD1 matches 7 bases. V shed 5 bases and J 4 bases; nucleotides not matched to a gene: 10. Germline CDR1 and CDR2: SGHVS and FNYEAQ. This CDR3 region has 16 residues. The CDR3 sequence is CASSRGQPVPTGELFF. Written as DNA, the CDR3 is TGTGCCAGCAGCCGGGGACAGCCCGTTCCCACCGGGGAGCTGTTTTTT.

Comments on this clone: This CDR3 is also generated by other DNA sequences in the sample. Here the CDR3 DNA reads TGTGCCAGCAGATCGACTAGCGGGGTATACAATGAGCAGTTCTTC. Its translation: CASRSTSGVYNEQFF. The J gene is TRBJ2-1, the V gene TRBV4-2, with 11 bases aligning to TRBD2. The V segment lost 6 bases and the J segment 4 bases; nucleotides outside the gene matches: 5. Germline V lookup: CDR1 LGHNA, CDR2 YNFKEQ. The CDR3 extends over 15 amino acids.

This clone was detected a few times. The rearrangement uses TRBV20-1 and TRBJ2-1; D uncertain. The CDR3 runs to 11 residues. Germline V gene data show CDR1 as DFQATT and CDR2 as SNEGSKA (reference sequence). V dropped 3 bases and J dropped 10 bases, with 10 bases sitting between them. CDR3 nucleotide sequence: TGCAGTGCTAGTTACTTCCTCGAGCAGTTCTTC. Encoded protein: CSASYFLEQFF.

This clone was detected only a few times. The chain employs TRBV27 and TRBJ2-2, with 9 bases matching TRBD2. The CDR3 is 17 residues long. Germline values: CDR1 MNHEY, CDR2 SMNVEV (reference sequence). V trimming: 4 bases; J trimming: 5 bases; junction bases outside the gene matches: 11. This CDR3 is CASSSPQLAGLTGELFF. The CDR3, as DNA: TGTGCCAGCAGTTCCCCCCAGCTAGCGGGACTAACCGGGGAGCTGTTTTTT.

This clone was seen a few times. The chain uses TRBV18 and TRBJ2-7, with 7 bases matching TRBD2. With 0 bases clipped from V and 2 bases from J, the junction kept 7 bases outside the gene matches. This CDR3 contains 16 residues. Looked up from germline, CDR1 is KGHSH and CDR2 is LQKENI. CDR3 sequence reads: CASSPPNRGGAYEQYF. CDR3 bases: TGTGCCAGCTCACCACCGAACCGGGGAGGGGCCTACGAGCAGTACTTC.

The genes are TRBV7-9 and TRBJ1-1, with D uncertain. In germline, CDR1 is SEHNR, CDR2 FQNEAQ (reference sequence). Trimming removed 6 bases from V and 4 bases from J, with 12 bases in between. This CDR3 is 13 amino acids long. CDR3 nucleotides: TGTGCCAGCAGTCCTCGACAAGGCACTGAAGCTTTCTTT. Protein product: CASSPRQGTEAFF.

This clone was detected only a few times. This chain uses TRBV19 with TRBJ1-5; D remains unclear. The germline gives CDR1 LNHDA, CDR2 SQIVND (reference sequence). The length of the CDR3 is 16 residues. Trimming removed 3 bases at V and 0 bases at J, with 12 bases between. CDR3 region: CASSIGRTYSNQPQHF. The CDR3 region has the DNA TGTGCCAGTAGTATCGGACGGACTTATAGCAATCAGCCCCAGCATTTT.

V usage is TRBV5-6 and J usage is TRBJ1-2; TRBD1 agrees at 9 bases. Per germline, CDR1 SGHDT and CDR2 YYEEEE. The CDR3 consists of 13 residues. The junction had 6 bases not matched to a gene; V was cut back by 5 bases and J by 7 bases. The CDR3: CASSPDRGPGYTF. DNA for the CDR3: TGTGCCAGCAGTCCGGACAGGGGACCTGGCTACACCTTC.

The chain carries TRBV11-3 and TRBJ2-1; TRBD2 matches 13 bases. Germline values: CDR1 SGHNT, CDR2 YENEEA. CDR3 length equals 15 residues. The trim removed 4 bases at V and 6 bases at J, leaving 3 bases unmatched. In DNA form, the CDR3 reads TGTGCCAGCAGCTCGACTAGCGGGAGGACCAATGAGCAGTTCTTC. The encoded protein is CASSSTSGRTNEQFF. The complete variable domain, with remaining parts taken from reference TRBV11-3 and TRBJ2-1, reads EAGVVQSPRYKIIEKKQPVAFWCNPISGHNTLYWYLQNLGQGPELLIRYENEEAVDDSQLPKDRFSAERLKGVDSTLKIQPAELGDSAVYLCASSSTSGRTNEQFFGPGTRLTVL.